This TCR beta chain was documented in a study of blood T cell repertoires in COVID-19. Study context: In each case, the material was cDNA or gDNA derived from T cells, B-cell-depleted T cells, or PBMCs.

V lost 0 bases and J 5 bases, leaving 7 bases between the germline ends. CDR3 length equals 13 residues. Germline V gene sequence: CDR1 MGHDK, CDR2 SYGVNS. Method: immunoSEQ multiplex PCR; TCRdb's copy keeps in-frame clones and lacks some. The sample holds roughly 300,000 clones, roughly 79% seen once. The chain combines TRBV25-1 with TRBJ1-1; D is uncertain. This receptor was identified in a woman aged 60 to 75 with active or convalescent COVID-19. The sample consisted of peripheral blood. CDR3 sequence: CASSEYERTEAFF. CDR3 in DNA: TGTGCCAGCAGTGAATACGAGAGGACTGAAGCTTTCTTT.